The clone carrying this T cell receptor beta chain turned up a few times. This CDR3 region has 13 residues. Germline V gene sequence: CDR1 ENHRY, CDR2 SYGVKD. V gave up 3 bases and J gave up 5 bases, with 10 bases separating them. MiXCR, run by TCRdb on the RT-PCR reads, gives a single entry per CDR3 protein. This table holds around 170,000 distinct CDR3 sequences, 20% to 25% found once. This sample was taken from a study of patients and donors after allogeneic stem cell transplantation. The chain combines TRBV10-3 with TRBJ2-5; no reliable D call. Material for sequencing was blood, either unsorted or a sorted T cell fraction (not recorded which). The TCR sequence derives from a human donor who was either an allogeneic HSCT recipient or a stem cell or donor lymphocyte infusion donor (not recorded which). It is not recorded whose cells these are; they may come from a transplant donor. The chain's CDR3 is CAISESALETQYF. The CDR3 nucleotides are TGTGCCATCAGTGAATCTGCTCTGGAGACCCAGTACTTC.